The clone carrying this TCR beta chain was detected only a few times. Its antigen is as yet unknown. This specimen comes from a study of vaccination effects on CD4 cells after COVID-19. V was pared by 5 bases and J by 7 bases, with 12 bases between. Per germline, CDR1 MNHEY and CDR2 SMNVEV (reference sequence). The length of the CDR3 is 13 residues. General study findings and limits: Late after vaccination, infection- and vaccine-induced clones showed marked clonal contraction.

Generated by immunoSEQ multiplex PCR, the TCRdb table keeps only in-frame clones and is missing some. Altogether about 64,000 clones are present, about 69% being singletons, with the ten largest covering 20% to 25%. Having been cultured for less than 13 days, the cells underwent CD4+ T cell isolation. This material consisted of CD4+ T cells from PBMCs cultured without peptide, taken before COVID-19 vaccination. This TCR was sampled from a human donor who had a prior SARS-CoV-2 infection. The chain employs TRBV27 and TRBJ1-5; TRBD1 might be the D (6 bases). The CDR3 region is CASSTRTEQPQHF. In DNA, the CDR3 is TGTGCCAGCAGTACCCGGACAGAGCAGCCCCAGCATTTT.